The source of this T cell receptor (beta chain) is a study of chemoradiotherapy in HPV16-positive cancers. Study-level results: Functional assays defining HPV-specific T cells used only a couple of HPV16-positive patients.

Generated by immunoSEQ multiplex PCR, the TCRdb table keeps only in-frame clones and is missing some. The table shows over 8,000 clones, with 91% occurring only once. This CDR3 comprises 15 residues. Germline CDR1 MGHRA, CDR2 YSYEKL. In regard to this clone: What it recognizes is unknown. One end of the junction does not line up with germline, which may come from a read error.

The chain carries TRBV4-1 and TRBJ1-5; 8 bases align to TRBD1. The sequences come from blood, collected from a patient who underwent chemoradiotherapy. The sequence came from a human donor with HPV-associated anogenital cancer. CDR3 loop: CASSQEPGGKQPQHF. The CDR3 DNA reads TGCGCCAGCAGCCAAGAACCAGGGGGCAAACAGCCCCAGCATTTT.